A single sample gave rise to the 8 T cell receptor beta chains below, sequenced in a study of blood T cell repertoires in COVID-19. TCRdb's table, derived via immunoSEQ multiplex PCR, lists solely in-frame clones and lacks some. The repertoire holds approximately 180,000 clones, with roughly 86% as singletons. The sequenced material came from peripheral blood. These TCRs come from a woman between 45 and 60 years old with acute or convalescent COVID-19.

The chain combines TRBV5-1 with TRBJ2-7, with a weak D call TRBD2 (6 bases). Germline CDR1 reads SGHRS; CDR2 reads YFSETQ. The V and J ends lost 4 bases and 4 bases respectively, with 21 bases between them. The CDR3 covers 16 residues. The CDR3 DNA is TGCGCCAGCAGCCCTCCGGGGCGGGAAGGGATTTACGAGCAGTACTTC. It codes for CASSPPGREGIYEQYF. Full variable domain (rest looked up from reference TRBV5-1 and TRBJ2-7): KAGVTQTPRYLIKTRGQQVTLSCSPISGHRSVSWYQQTPGQGLQFLFEYFSETQRNKGNFPGRFSGRQFSNSRSEMNVSTLELGDSALYLCASSPPGREGIYEQYFGPGTRLTVT.

The chain joins TRBV27 to TRBJ2-2; 12 bases are a match to TRBD2. This CDR3 spans 16 amino acids. CDR1 MNHEY and CDR2 SMNVEV come from the germline V gene (reference sequence). Trimming cost V 0 bases and J 5 bases; bases outside gene matches: 1. The CDR3 spells CASSLSGLAGTGELFF. DNA of the CDR3: TGTGCCAGCAGTTTATCCGGACTAGCGGGAACCGGGGAGCTGTTTTTT.

The chain employs TRBV7-2 and TRBJ2-6; D not resolved. Trimming took off 4 bases at V and 0 bases at J, with 4 bases between the two ends. Looked up from germline, CDR1 is SGHTA and CDR2 is FQGNSA. CDR3 size: 14 residues. CDR3 in amino acids: CASSSGSGANVLTF. For the CDR3, the DNA is TGTGCCAGCAGCTCGGGCTCTGGGGCCAACGTCCTGACTTTC.

The chain joins TRBV6-1 to TRBJ1-4; 9 bases map to TRBD1. The CDR3 is 16 residues long. V shed 4 bases, J shed 4 bases, and the junction held 7 bases outside the gene matches. The germline V gene has CDR1 MNHNS and CDR2 SASEGT. The CDR3 DNA is TGTGCCAGCAGTGGGACAGGGGAGGTTGTTAATGAAAAACTGTTTTTT. Residues: CASSGTGEVVNEKLFF.

The V gene is TRBV7-2, the J gene TRBJ1-3; TRBD1 might be the D (5 bases). Trimming shortened V by 4 bases and J by 6 bases, and 19 bases separated the two germline ends. The CDR3 has 16 residues. Germline CDR1 is SGHTA and CDR2 is FQGNSA. The CDR3 region has the DNA TGTGCCAGCAGCTGGGCGGGGACGTCTGGTCCAAACACCATATATTTT. This translates into CASSWAGTSGPNTIYF.

The chain links TRBV6-5 to TRBJ1-1, with D possibly matching TRBD1 (5 bases). This CDR3 is built from 15 residues. The ends were cut back, 8 bases at V and 0 bases at J, with 16 bases in the middle. CDR1 is MNHEY and CDR2 is SVGAGI in the germline V gene. CDR3 nucleotide sequence: TGTGCCAGCTTCGGGGGGAGAGTCATGAACACTGAAGCTTTCTTT. It is translated as CASFGGRVMNTEAFF.

The chain carries TRBV18 and TRBJ1-1; unclear D gene. In germline, CDR1 is KGHSH, CDR2 LQKENI. This CDR3 comprises 12 residues. V gave up 0 bases and J gave up 10 bases, with 9 bases separating them. CDR3 loop: CASSPPGGLAFF. CDR3 sequence (DNA): TGTGCCAGCTCACCACCCGGTGGGCTAGCTTTCTTT. Combining the CDR3 with reference TRBV18 and TRBJ1-1 gives the whole variable domain NAGVMQNPRHLVRRRGQEARLRCSPMKGHSHVYWYRQLPEEGLKFMVYLQKENIIDESGMPKERFSAEFPKEGPSILRIQQVVRGDSAAYFCASSPPGGLAFFGQGTRLTVV.

This clone was found once. J is TRBJ1-1 and V is TRBV7-9; 7 positions match TRBD1. The CDR3 contains 14 residues. With 11 bases clipped from V and 0 bases from J, the junction kept 9 bases outside the gene matches. Per germline, CDR1 SEHNR and CDR2 FQNEAQ (reference sequence). The CDR3 sequence: CAGHRGLVNTEAFF. In DNA form, the CDR3 reads TGTGCCGGGCACAGGGGCCTAGTGAACACTGAAGCTTTCTTT.